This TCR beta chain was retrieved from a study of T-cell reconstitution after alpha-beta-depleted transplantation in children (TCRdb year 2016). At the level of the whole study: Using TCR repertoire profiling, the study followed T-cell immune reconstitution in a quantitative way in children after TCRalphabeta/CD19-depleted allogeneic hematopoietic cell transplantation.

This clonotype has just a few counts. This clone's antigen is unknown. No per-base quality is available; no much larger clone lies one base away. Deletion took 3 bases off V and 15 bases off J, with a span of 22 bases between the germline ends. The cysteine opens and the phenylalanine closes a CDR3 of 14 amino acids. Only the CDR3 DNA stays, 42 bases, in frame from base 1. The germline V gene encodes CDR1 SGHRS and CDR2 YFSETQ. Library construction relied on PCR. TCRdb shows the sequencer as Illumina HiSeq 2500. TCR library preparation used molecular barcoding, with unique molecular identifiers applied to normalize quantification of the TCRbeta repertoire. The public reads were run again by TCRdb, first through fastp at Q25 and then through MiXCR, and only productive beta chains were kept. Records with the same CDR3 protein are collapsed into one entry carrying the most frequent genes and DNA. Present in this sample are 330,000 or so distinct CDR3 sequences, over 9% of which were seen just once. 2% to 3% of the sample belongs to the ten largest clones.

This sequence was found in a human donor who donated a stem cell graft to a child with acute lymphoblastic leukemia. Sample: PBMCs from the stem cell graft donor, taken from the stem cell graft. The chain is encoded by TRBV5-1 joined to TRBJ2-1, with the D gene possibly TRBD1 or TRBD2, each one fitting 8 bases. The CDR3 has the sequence CASSSGQGAGAVFF. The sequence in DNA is TGCGCCAGCAGCTCCGGACAGGGAGCGGGAGCGGTGTTCTTC.